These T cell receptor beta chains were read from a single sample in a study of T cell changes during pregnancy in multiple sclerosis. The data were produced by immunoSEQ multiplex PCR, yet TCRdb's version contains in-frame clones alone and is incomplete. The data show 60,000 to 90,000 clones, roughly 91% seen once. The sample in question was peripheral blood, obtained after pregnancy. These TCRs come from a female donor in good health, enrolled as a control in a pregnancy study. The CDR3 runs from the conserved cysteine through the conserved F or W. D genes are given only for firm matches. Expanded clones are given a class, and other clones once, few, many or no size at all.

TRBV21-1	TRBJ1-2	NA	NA	TGTGCCAGCAGCAAAGCGTCAACAGGGAACGGCTACACCTTC	CASSKASTGNGYTF
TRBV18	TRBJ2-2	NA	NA	TGTGCCAGCTCACCGGGACATTACACCGGGGAGCTGTTTTTT	CASSPGHYTGELFF
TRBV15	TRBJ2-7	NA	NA	TGTGCCACCAGCAGAGATCTTATCCTTACCTACGAGCAGTACTTC	CATSRDLILTYEQYF
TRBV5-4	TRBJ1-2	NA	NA	TGTGCCAGCAGGGAGGTGGAGGGCGGCTACACCTTC	CASREVEGGYTF
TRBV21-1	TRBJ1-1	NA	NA	TGTGCCAGCAGCCCTCCGGGGAACACTGAAGCTTTCTTT	CASSPPGNTEAFF
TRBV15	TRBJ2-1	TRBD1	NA	TGTGCCACCAGCAGAACCGGGACAGGGGGAAGCAATGAGCAGTTCTTC	CATSRTGTGGSNEQFF
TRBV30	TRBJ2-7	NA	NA	TGTGCCTGGGGGCAGGGGTTAGGCTCCTACGAGCAGTACTTC	CAWGQGLGSYEQYF
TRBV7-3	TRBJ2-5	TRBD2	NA	TGTGCCAGCAGCTTAAGCGGGGGGGCAGGGACCCAGTACTTC	CASSLSGGAGTQYF
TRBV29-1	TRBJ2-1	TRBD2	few	TGCAGCGTTGAAGGGACTAGCGGGAATCCCAATGAGCAGTTCTTC	CSVEGTSGNPNEQFF
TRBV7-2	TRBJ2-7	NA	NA	TGTGCCAGCAGCTTCCAGGGCTACGAGCAGTACTTC	CASSFQGYEQYF
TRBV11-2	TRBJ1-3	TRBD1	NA	TGTGCCAGCAGCCTACAATGGCAGGGGGTATTTGGAAACACCATATATTTT	CASSLQWQGVFGNTIYF
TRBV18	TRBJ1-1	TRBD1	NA	TGTGCCAGCTCACTAGGGACAGGCGCGAACACTGAAGCTTTCTTT	CASSLGTGANTEAFF
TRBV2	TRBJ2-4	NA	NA	TGTGCCAGTGCACTAGGGCTGGGAAACATTCAGTACTTC	CASALGLGNIQYF
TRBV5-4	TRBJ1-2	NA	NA	TGTGCCAGCAGCTTGGATCCAGGGCCCGGGGGCTACACCTTC	CASSLDPGPGGYTF
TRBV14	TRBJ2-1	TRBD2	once	TGTGCCAGCAGGCAAGCGGGGGGGCCCTACAATGAGCAGTTCTTC	CASRQAGGPYNEQFF
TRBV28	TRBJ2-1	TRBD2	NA	TGTGCCAGCAGCACCACTCCGGGACTAGCGGGTAATGAGCAGTTCTTC	CASSTTPGLAGNEQFF
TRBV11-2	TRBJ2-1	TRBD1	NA	TGTGCCAGCAGCTCGACAGGGAGAGGCTACAATGAGCAGTTCTTC	CASSSTGRGYNEQFF
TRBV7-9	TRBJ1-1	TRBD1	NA	TGTGCCAGCAGCCCCCCGGACAGGGCCTCCGGGGCTTTCTTT	CASSPPDRASGAFF
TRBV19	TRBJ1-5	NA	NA	TGTGCCACGGGTCCGGTCCTGCAGCCCCAGCATTTT	CATGPVLQPQHF
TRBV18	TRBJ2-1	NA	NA	TGTGCCAGCTCACCACCAAGTGCGCAGGGGGGCAGGAATGAGCAGTTCTTC	CASSPPSAQGGRNEQFF
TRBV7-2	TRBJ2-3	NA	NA	TGTGCCAGCAGCTTAGCGCAGGGCGGCCCGGCGCAGTATTTT	CASSLAQGGPAQYF
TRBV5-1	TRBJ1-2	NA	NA	TGCGCCAGCAGCTTGGCCTTCGGGGTAAGAGGCTACACCTTC	CASSLAFGVRGYTF
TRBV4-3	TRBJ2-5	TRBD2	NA	TGCGCCAGCAGCCTAGCGGGAGGTCGTGGAGAGACCCAGTACTTC	CASSLAGGRGETQYF
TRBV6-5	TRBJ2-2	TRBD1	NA	TGTGCCAGCAGACGGGGACAGTTGAACACCGGGGAGCTGTTTTTT	CASRRGQLNTGELFF
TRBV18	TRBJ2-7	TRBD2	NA	TGTGCCAGCTCACCACGGAGAGCGGGAGGGCCGGACGAGCAGTACTTC	CASSPRRAGGPDEQYF
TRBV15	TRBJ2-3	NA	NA	TGTGCCACCAGCAGAAAGTCTAGGGGGGGGACAGATACGCAGTATTTT	CATSRKSRGGTDTQYF
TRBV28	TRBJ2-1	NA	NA	TGTGCCAGCAGCCCGGGGACCCGACTAGTAAAGGAAAATGAGCAGTTCTTC	CASSPGTRLVKENEQFF
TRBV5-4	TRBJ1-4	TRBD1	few	TGTGCCAGCAGCCGACAGGGTCGGAACGAAAAACTGTTTTTT	CASSRQGRNEKLFF
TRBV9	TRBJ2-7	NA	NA	TGTGCCAGCAGCGCGACAGGTGGAGAGCAGTACTTC	CASSATGGEQYF
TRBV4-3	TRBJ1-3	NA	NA	TGCGCCAGCAGCCAACAGGGAGGGTATGGAAACACCATATATTTT	CASSQQGGYGNTIYF
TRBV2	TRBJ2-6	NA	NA	TGTGCCAGCAGTGAAGAGGCAGGGTACGGGGCCAACGTCCTGACTTTC	CASSEEAGYGANVLTF
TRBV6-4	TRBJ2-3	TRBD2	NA	TGTGCCAGCAGTGAGGGGGGGAGCGGCACAGATACGCAGTATTTT	CASSEGGSGTDTQYF
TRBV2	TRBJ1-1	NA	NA	TGTGCCAGCACCTCGTACTTGGACACTGAAGCTTTCTTT	CASTSYLDTEAFF
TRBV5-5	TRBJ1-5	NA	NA	TGTGCCAGCAGCTTGGCCGCAGGGCAGGGCCACAATCAGCCCCAGCATTTT	CASSLAAGQGHNQPQHF
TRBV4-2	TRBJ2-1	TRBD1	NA	TGTGCCAGCAGCCAGGAGACAACAGGGGCCAGGGGCAATGAGCAGTTCTTC	CASSQETTGARGNEQFF
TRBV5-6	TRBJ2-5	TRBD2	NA	TGTGCCAGCAGCTCCCACCCTCAGCGGGGCTACCAAGAGACCCAGTACTTC	CASSSHPQRGYQETQYF
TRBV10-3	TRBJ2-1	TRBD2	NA	TGTGCCATCAGTGAGTCGTCTAGCGGGAGTCGGCATGAGCAGTTCTTC	CAISESSSGSRHEQFF
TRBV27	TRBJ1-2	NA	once	TGTGCCAGCAGTTTGAGGGCTAACTATGGCTACACCTTC	CASSLRANYGYTF
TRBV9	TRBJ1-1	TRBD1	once	TGTGCCAGCAGCCCTCTAGGCACAGGGACAGGTACTGAAGCTTTCTTT	CASSPLGTGTGTEAFF
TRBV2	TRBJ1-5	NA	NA	TGTGCCAGCAGTGTAGCGACAGCCGATCAGCCCCAGCATTTT	CASSVATADQPQHF
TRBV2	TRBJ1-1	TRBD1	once	TGTGCCAGCAGTCGATGGGGAGACAGGGATTGGGGGAACACTGAAGCTTTCTTT	CASSRWGDRDWGNTEAFF
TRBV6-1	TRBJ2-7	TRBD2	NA	TGTGCCAGCAGTGACTTTAGCGGGGGGGCCTACGAGCAGTACTTC	CASSDFSGGAYEQYF
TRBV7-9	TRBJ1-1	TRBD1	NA	TGTGCCAGCAGCTTAACAGGGGTTCACACTGAAGCTTTCTTT	CASSLTGVHTEAFF
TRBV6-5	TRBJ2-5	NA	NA	TGTGCCAGCAGTTTAGGAGGGGAAGAGACCCAGTACTTC	CASSLGGEETQYF
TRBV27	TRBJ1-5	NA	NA	TGTGCCAGCAGTTTTGGGCCCGGGATGGGCGATCAGCCCCAGCATTTT	CASSFGPGMGDQPQHF
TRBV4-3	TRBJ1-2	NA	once	TGCGCCAGCAGCCGATTAGGAGGTGGCCATGGCTACACCTTC	CASSRLGGGHGYTF
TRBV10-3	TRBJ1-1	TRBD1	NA	TGTGCCACCTTAGGACAGGGCTTTACTGAAGCTTTCTTT	CATLGQGFTEAFF